This entry lists 8 T cell receptor beta chains sequenced from one sample in a study of cytomegalovirus exposure and HLA in healthy donors. Primers included in the PCR were 60 Vbeta and 13 Jbeta primers. Some clones are missing from TCRdb's copy, which holds only in-frame ones; the method was immunoSEQ multiplex PCR. This sample has about 120,000 clones, with around three quarters found just once. Sequenced sample: PBMCs. The source is a female donor in good health and CMV-seronegative.

The rearrangement uses TRBV7-8 and TRBJ2-1; 7 bases align to TRBD2. Germline lookup yields CDR1 SGHVS and CDR2 FQNEAQ. The CDR3 extends over 14 amino acids. V trimming: 6 bases; J trimming: 4 bases; junction bases outside the gene matches: 6. The CDR3 DNA reads TGTGCCAGCAGGGGCGGGAGTACGTACAATGAGCAGTTCTTC. This encodes CASRGGSTYNEQFF.

The chain combines TRBV30 with TRBJ2-5; 11 bases map to TRBD2. Germline CDR1 reads GTSNPN; CDR2 reads SVGIG (reference sequence). V lost 3 bases and J lost 1; bases outside the gene matches: 7. This CDR3 has 16 residues. For the CDR3, the DNA is TGTGCCTGGAGCGCCGGGACTAGCGGCATCCAAGAGACCCAGTACTTC. Amino acids: CAWSAGTSGIQETQYF.

The chain links TRBV5-1 to TRBJ2-1, with a possible D match to TRBD1 (5 bases). The V gene lost 4 bases and the J gene lost 9 bases, with 20 bases spanning the gap. The germline V gene has CDR1 SGHRS and CDR2 YFSETQ. The CDR3 covers 15 residues. Written as DNA, the CDR3 is TGCGCCAGCAGCGGTGAGACGTGGGGCGATACTGAGCAGTTCTTC. It specifies CASSGETWGDTEQFF.

This rearrangement joins TRBV4-2 to TRBJ2-1; D not resolved. The germline CDR1 and CDR2 sequences are LGHNA and YNFKEQ. This CDR3 is 16 amino acids long. The germline V and J ends were trimmed by 1 base and 0 bases, with 10 bases remaining between them. The CDR3: CASSQGFTSSYNEQFF. The DNA of the CDR3 is TGTGCCAGCAGCCAAGGTTTCACGAGCTCCTACAATGAGCAGTTCTTC.

The rearrangement joins TRBV6-6 to TRBJ2-5; TRBD2 matches 10 bases. J lost 5 bases, V lost 10 bases, and 7 bases had no gene match. The CDR3 consists of 13 residues. Germline V gene lookup returns CDR1 MNHNY and CDR2 SVGAGI (reference sequence). The CDR3, as DNA: TGTGCCACCCTAGCGGGAGAAGAGGAGACCCAGTACTTC. It translates to CATLAGEEETQYF.

The chain recombines TRBV5-1 with TRBJ2-7; 7 bases align to TRBD1. J was trimmed by 5 bases and V by 1 base; bases with no gene match: 6. The CDR3 is 14 amino acids. The germline V gene has CDR1 SGHRS and CDR2 YFSETQ. CDR3 sequence: CASSLRQGGDEQYF. CDR3 DNA: TGCGCCAGCAGCTTGAGACAGGGCGGCGACGAGCAGTACTTC.

The sample holds one count of this clone. The chain joins TRBV27 to TRBJ2-4; TRBD2 matches at 11 bases. The V segment lost 6 bases and the J segment 5 bases; nucleotides outside the gene matches: 12. The CDR3 runs 17 residues. Germline lookup yields CDR1 MNHEY and CDR2 SMNVEV (reference sequence). As DNA, the CDR3 is TGTGCCAGCAGAACGACTAGCGGGGCTCCAACAGAAAACATTCAGTACTTC. Protein product: CASRTTSGAPTENIQYF.

The chain has TRBV9 and TRBJ2-7; possibly TRBD2 for D (5 bases). There are 18 residues in the CDR3. Trimming left V 3 bases short and J 3 bases short, with 25 bases between. Germline CDR1 is SGDLS and CDR2 is YYNGEE. This CDR3 reads CASSASHRADSSYYEQYF. In DNA, the CDR3 is TGTGCCAGCAGCGCATCACATAGAGCGGATTCCAGTTACTACGAGCAGTACTTC.